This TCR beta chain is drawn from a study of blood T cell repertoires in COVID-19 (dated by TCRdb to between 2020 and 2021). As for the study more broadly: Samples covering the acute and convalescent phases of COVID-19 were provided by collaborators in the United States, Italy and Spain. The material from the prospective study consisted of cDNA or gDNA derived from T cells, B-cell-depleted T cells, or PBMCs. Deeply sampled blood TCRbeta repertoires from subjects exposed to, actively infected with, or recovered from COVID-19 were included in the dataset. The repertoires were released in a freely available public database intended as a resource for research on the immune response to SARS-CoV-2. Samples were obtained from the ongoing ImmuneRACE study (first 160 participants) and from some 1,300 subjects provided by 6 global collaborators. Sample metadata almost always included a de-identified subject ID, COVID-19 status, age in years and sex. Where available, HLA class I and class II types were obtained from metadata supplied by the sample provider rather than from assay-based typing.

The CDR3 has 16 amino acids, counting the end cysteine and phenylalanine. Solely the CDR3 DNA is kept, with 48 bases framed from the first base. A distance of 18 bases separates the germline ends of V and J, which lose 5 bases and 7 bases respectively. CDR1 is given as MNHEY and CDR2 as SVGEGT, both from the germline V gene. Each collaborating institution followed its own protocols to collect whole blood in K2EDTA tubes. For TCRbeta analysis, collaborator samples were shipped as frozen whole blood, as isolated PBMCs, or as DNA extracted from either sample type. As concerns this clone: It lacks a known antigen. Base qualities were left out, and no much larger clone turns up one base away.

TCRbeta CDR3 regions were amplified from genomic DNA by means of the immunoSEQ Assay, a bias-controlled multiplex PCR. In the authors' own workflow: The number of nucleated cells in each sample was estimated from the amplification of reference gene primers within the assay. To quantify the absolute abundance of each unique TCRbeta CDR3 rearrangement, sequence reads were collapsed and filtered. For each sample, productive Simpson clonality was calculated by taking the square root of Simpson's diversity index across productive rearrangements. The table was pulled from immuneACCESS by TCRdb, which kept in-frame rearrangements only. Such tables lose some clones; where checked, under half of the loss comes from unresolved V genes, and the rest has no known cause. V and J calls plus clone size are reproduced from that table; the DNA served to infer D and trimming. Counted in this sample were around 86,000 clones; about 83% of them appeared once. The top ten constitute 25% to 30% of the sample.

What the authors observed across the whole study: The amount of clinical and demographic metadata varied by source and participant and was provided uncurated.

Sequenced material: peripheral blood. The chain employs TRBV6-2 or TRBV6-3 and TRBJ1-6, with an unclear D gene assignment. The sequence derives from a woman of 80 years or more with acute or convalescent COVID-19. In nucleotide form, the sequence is TGTGCCAGCAGTACCCGAACCTCGGGGTCCAATTCACCCCTCCACTTT. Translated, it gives CASSTRTSGSNSPLHF.